This entry lists 18 T cell receptor beta chains sequenced from one sample in a study of T cell responses to AZD1222 COVID-19 vaccine. Repertoires were generated with immunoSEQ multiplex PCR, while TCRdb's copy carries only in-frame clones and drops some. The sample contains about 110,000 clones, around 84% of which appear only once. The input for sequencing was peripheral blood, taken on day 0 of AZD1222 vaccination. The receptor source for this set is an adult in good health.

This sequence joins TRBV19 and TRBJ1-2; TRBD1 aligns across 9 bases. Germline CDR1 is LNHDA and CDR2 is SQIVND (reference sequence). J gave up 7 bases and V 1 base, and 4 bases lay outside the gene matches. CDR3 length: 14 residues. The chain's CDR3 is CASSIATGGIGYTF. DNA for the CDR3: TGTGCCAGTAGTATAGCTACAGGGGGCATTGGCTACACCTTC.

A note on this clone: Other DNA sequences from this sample encode an identical CDR3 as well. The rearrangement links TRBV15 to TRBJ1-6, with 7 positions matching TRBD1. The CDR3 has 15 amino acids. The V gene end was trimmed by 3 bases and the J gene end by 9 bases; junction bases not matched to a gene: 8. Germline values: CDR1 LNHNV, CDR2 YYDKDF (reference sequence). Here the CDR3 DNA reads TGTGCCACCAGCAGGATTCGACAGGGTGGTTCACCCCTCCACTTT. Its translation is CATSRIRQGGSPLHF. Using reference TRBV15 and TRBJ1-6 for the parts outside the CDR3, the full variable domain is DAMVIQNPRYQVTQFGKPVTLSCSQTLNHNVMYWYQQKSSQAPKLLFHYYDKDFNNEADTPDNFQSRRPNTSFCFLDIRSPGLGDTAMYLCATSRIRQGGSPLHFGNGTRLTVT.

This chain joins TRBV5-1 and TRBJ2-3; 8 nucleotides align to TRBD1. J lost 4 bases, V lost 4 bases, and 14 bases had no gene match. Germline values: CDR1 SGHRS, CDR2 YFSETQ. CDR3 length: 17 residues. The CDR3 coding sequence is TGCGCCAGCAGCCCAATTCGCTCAGGGGGCTTGGCAGATACGCAGTATTTT. It yields the protein CASSPIRSGGLADTQYF. Drawing the rest from reference TRBV5-1 and TRBJ2-3, the complete variable domain is KAGVTQTPRYLIKTRGQQVTLSCSPISGHRSVSWYQQTPGQGLQFLFEYFSETQRNKGNFPGRFSGRQFSNSRSEMNVSTLELGDSALYLCASSPIRSGGLADTQYFGPGTRLTVL.

This chain uses TRBV7-3 with TRBJ2-1; 14 bases agree with TRBD2. The CDR3 runs 17 residues. J gave up 9 bases and V 2 bases, and 9 bases lay outside the gene matches. Per the germline V gene, CDR1 is SGHTA and CDR2 is FQGTGA. The CDR3 DNA follows: TGTGCCAGCAGCTTAGGTCACAGCGGACTAGCGGGAGGTGAGCAGTTCTTC. This gives the protein CASSLGHSGLAGGEQFF.

To note about this clone: The same CDR3 also results from other DNA sequences found in this sample. CDR3 in amino acids: CASSSRQGPYEQYF. The CDR3 DNA is TGCGCCAGCAGTAGCAGACAGGGCCCCTACGAGCAGTACTTC. This chain connects TRBV5-1 to TRBJ2-7; 7 bases are shared with TRBD1. The V gene end was trimmed by 5 bases and the J gene end by 2 bases; junction bases not matched to a gene: 7. The CDR3 sequence is 14 residues long. Germline V lookup: CDR1 SGHRS, CDR2 YFSETQ.

This chain links TRBV30 with TRBJ2-7; TRBD1 might be the D (5 bases). The ends were cut back, 8 bases at V and 2 bases at J, with 16 bases in the middle. The CDR3 sequence is 13 residues long. The germline CDR1 and CDR2 sequences are GTSNPN and SVGIG (reference sequence). Written as DNA, the CDR3 is TGTGCCCTCACCAGGGCAGGAGCCTACGAGCAGTACTTC. It is translated as CALTRAGAYEQYF.

This chain joins TRBV3-1 (or the pseudogene TRBV3-2) and TRBJ1-4; D gene unclear. CDR3 length: 14 amino acids. Germline V gives CDR1 LGHDT, CDR2 YNNKEL (reference sequence). The V end lost 6 bases, the J end lost 8 bases, and 16 bases lay between the germline ends. CDR3 sequence: CASSTARSGEKLFF. CDR3 in DNA: TGTGCCAGCAGTACAGCCAGATCGGGAGAAAAACTGTTTTTT.

The gene calls are TRBV20-1 and TRBJ1-2, with a tentative D call TRBD1 (6 bases). CDR3 size: 13 residues. Germline V gene data show CDR1 as DFQATT and CDR2 as SNEGSKA (reference sequence). Trimming took 3 bases from V and 4 from J, leaving 12 bases between them. This chain's CDR3 is CSASSDRSYGYTF. CDR3 bases: TGCAGTGCTAGTTCGGACAGAAGCTATGGCTACACCTTC.

The CDR3 loop is CASSFYAGQGNNEQFF. The DNA of the CDR3 is TGTGCCAGCAGTTTCTACGCGGGACAGGGAAACAATGAGCAGTTCTTC. The chain combines TRBV28 with TRBJ2-1, with 9 nucleotides matching TRBD1. The CDR3 contains 16 residues. CDR1 is MDHEN, CDR2 SYDVKM, per germline. The trim removed 3 bases at V and 5 bases at J, leaving 8 bases unmatched.

V is TRBV28 and J is TRBJ1-2; D gene unclear. The CDR3 has 16 amino acids. CDR1 and CDR2 (germline): MDHEN, SYDVKM. The V and J ends lost 7 bases and 3 bases respectively, with 21 bases between them. CDR3: CASTPGLVSFDYGYTF. The CDR3 nucleotides are TGTGCCAGCACCCCGGGCCTTGTCAGTTTTGACTATGGCTACACCTTC.

J is TRBJ2-5 and V is TRBV10-3; TRBD1 matches at 8 bases. V trimming: 3 bases; J trimming: 4 bases; junction bases outside the gene matches: 4. Germline lookup yields CDR1 ENHRY and CDR2 SYGVKD. This CDR3 contains 14 residues. CDR3 DNA sequence: TGTGCCATCAGTGATCAGGGGGCGAGAGAGACCCAGTACTTC. Translation: CAISDQGARETQYF.

This clone appeared once. V and J are TRBV29-1 and TRBJ2-7; TRBD1 is a possible D gene (6 bases). Germline V CDR1 and CDR2: SQVTM, ANQGSEA. The CDR3 sequence is 13 residues long. With 4 bases removed from V and 7 bases from J, the gap between germline ends came to 17 bases. CDR3 DNA sequence: TGCAGCGTTGCGTCCTCAGGGGTCCGGGAGCAGTACTTC. Translation gives CSVASSGVREQYF.

V gene TRBV6-1 combines with J gene TRBJ2-7; 7 nucleotides line up with TRBD1. The V segment lost 1 base and the J segment 3 bases; nucleotides outside the gene matches: 3. Germline loops: CDR1 MNHNS, CDR2 SASEGT. CDR3 length equals 14 residues. The CDR3 sequence: CASSEGTGRYEQYF. As DNA, the CDR3 is TGTGCCAGCAGTGAAGGGACAGGACGCTACGAGCAGTACTTC.

The chain uses TRBV7-2 and TRBJ1-4, with D possibly TRBD1 on 5 matching bases. Germline V gene lookup returns CDR1 SGHTA and CDR2 FQGNSA. This CDR3 spans 15 amino acids. V shed 5 bases and J shed 7 bases, with 17 bases lying between them. Here the CDR3 reads CASSPRVGAGEKLFF. As DNA, the CDR3 is TGTGCCAGCAGCCCCCGGGTTGGGGCCGGTGAAAAACTGTTTTTT.

This clone was counted between two and nine times. The V gene is TRBV4-1, the J gene TRBJ1-5; D remains unclear. The ends were cut back, 0 bases at V and 1 base at J, with 13 bases in the middle. Germline V gene lookup returns CDR1 MGHRA and CDR2 YSYEKL. The CDR3 has 17 amino acids. The chain's CDR3 is CASSQEGRGSSNQPQHF. The CDR3, as DNA: TGCGCCAGCAGCCAAGAGGGTCGGGGTTCGAGCAATCAGCCCCAGCATTTT.

The chain combines TRBV12-3 or TRBV12-4 with TRBJ2-1; D is possibly TRBD1 or TRBD2 (7 bases each). V was trimmed by 5 bases and J by 9 bases, leaving 14 bases between them. The length of the CDR3 is 13 residues. Here the CDR3 DNA reads TGTGCCAGCAGTCTCAGGGGGGGGGCTGAGCAGTTCTTC. This gives the protein CASSLRGGAEQFF.

The table lists this clone with a few counts. This chain uses TRBV7-2 with TRBJ2-7; tentatively, D is TRBD1 (7 bases). Per germline, CDR1 SGHTA and CDR2 FQGNSA. Trimming removed 0 bases from V and 5 bases from J, with 20 bases in between. The CDR3 loop spans 17 amino acids. The CDR3 protein is CASSLATTGSGEDEQYF. The CDR3 DNA sequence: TGTGCCAGCAGCTTAGCAACGACAGGGTCGGGGGAGGACGAGCAGTACTTC.

This rearrangement joins TRBV3-1 (or the pseudogene TRBV3-2) to TRBJ2-2; D tentatively fits TRBD1 or TRBD2 (5 bases each). Looked up from germline, CDR1 is LGHDT and CDR2 is YNNKEL (reference sequence). CDR3 length equals 16 residues. V lost 4 bases and J 0 bases, leaving 12 bases between the germline ends. The chain's CDR3 is CASSPGAATNTGELFF. CDR3 in DNA: TGTGCCAGCAGCCCCGGGGCGGCAACGAACACCGGGGAGCTGTTTTTT.